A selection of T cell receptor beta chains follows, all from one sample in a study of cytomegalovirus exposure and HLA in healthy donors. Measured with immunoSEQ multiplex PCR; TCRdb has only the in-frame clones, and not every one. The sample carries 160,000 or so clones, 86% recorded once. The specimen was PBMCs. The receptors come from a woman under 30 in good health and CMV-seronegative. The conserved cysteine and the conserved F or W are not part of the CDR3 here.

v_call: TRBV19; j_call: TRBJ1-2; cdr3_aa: ASLQFSGTGYT
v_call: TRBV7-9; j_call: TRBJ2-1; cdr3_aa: ASSELLDNEQF
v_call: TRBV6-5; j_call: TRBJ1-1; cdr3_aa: ASSPGGEGNAEAF
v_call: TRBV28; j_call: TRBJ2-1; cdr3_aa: ASSLIADAYNEQF
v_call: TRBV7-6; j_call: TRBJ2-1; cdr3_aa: ASSLRTYNERF
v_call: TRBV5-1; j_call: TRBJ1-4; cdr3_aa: ASSLEYGEKLF
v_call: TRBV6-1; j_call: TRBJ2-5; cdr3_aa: ASRWTGQETQY
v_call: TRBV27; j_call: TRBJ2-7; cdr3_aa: ASSSRGPYEQY
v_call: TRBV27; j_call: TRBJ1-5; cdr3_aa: ASSLGDSRSNQPQH
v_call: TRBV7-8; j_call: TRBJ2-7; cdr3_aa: ASSLGQGLPYEQY
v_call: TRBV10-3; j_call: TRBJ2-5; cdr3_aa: AISESIAGGQETQY
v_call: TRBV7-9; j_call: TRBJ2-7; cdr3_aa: ASSLSREGEQY
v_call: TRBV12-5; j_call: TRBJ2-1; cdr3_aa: ASGLVFLAAYNEQF
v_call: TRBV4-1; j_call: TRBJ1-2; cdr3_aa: ASSQWTGPNGYT
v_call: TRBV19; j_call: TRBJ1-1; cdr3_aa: ASNGQGASEAF
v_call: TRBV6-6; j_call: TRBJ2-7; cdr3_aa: ASTIGQGAREQY
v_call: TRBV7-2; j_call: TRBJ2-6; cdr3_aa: ASSGLAGGPNVLT
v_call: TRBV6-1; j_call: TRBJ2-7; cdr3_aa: ASSEVGDPGYEQY
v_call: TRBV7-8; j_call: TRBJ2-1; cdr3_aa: ASSLGTRVNEQF
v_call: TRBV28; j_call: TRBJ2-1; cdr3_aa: ASSLGSGGAAYNEQF
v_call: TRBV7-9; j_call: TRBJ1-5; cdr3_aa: ASSLERGSGHQPQH
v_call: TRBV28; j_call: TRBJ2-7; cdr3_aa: ASSWGQGAPYEQY
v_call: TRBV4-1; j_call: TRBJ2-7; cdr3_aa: ASSQDRGYEQY
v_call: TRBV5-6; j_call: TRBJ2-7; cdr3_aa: ASSQGYEQY
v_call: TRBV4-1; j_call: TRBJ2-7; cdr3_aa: ASSHGLAGLSYEQY
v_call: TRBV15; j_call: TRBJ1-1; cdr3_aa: ATSLRGNTEAF
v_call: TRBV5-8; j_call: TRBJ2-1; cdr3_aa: ASSLRGGGAVNEQF
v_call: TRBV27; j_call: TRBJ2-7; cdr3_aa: ASGGQIYEQY
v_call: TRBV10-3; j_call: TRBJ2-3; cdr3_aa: AIQGKQGPGGTDTQY
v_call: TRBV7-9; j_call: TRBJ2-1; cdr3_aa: ASRREGSYNEQF
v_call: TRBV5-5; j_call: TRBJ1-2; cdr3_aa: ASSHLTQDLNYGYT
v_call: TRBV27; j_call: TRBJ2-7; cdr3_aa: ASSLFGQNYEQY
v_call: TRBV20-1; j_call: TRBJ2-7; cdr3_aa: SAKRRIEQY
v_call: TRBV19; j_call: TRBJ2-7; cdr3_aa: ASSPRGQGRVYEQY
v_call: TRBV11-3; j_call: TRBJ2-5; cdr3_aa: ASSLGVRVGETQY
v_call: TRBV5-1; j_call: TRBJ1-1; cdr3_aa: ASSNGGTGRNTEAF
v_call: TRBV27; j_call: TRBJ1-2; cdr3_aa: ASSTLTGYGYT
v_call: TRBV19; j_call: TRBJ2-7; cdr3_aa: ASSWGQSSSYEQY
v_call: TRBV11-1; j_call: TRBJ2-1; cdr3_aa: ASSRQRSSYNEQF
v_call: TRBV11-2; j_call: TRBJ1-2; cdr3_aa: ASSGAGYT
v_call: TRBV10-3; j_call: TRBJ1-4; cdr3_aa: AISTGSGEKLF
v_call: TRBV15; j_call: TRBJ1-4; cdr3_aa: ATSRAGGGQEKLF
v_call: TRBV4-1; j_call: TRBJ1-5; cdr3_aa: ASSQGAGWRQPQH
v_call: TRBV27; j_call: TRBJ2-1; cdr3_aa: ASSSAGTGYNEQF
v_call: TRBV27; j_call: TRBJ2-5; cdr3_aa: ASSLNGPETQY
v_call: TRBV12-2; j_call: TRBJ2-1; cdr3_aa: ASRSLPLREGEQF
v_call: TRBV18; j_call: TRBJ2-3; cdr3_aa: ASSPTSGRALGTDTQY